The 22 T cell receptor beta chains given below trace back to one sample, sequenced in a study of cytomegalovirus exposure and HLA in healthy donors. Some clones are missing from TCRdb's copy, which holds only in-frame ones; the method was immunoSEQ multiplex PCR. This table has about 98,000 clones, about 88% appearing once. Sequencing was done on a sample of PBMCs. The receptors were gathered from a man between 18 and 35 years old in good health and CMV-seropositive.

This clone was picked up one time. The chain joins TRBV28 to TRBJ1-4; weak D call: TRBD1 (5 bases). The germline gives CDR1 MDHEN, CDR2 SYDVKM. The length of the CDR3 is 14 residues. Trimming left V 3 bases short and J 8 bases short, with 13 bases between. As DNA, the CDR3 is TGTGCCAGCAGTTTGCTAGGGGAAAGCGAAAAACTGTTTTTT. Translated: CASSLLGESEKLFF.

CDR3 residues: CASSQHRYGETQYF. CDR3 nucleotides: TGCGCCAGCAGCCAGCACAGGTACGGGGAGACCCAGTACTTC. The chain combines TRBV4-3 with TRBJ2-5; D perhaps matches TRBD1 (5 bases). V lost 3 bases and J 5 bases, leaving 13 bases between the germline ends. CDR3 size: 14 residues. Germline V gives CDR1 LGHNA, CDR2 YSLEER.

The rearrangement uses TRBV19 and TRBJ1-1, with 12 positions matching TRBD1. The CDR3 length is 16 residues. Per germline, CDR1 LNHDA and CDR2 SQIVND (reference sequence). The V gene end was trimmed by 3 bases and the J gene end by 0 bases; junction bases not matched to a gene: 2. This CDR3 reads CASSIGTGGMNTEAFF. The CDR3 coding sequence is TGTGCCAGTAGTATCGGGACAGGGGGCATGAACACTGAAGCTTTCTTT.

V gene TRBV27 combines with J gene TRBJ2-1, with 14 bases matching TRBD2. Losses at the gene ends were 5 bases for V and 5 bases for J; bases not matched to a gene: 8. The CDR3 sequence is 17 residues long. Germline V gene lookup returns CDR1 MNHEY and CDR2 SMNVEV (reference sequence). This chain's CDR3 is CASSMGLAGVGNNEQFF. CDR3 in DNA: TGTGCCAGCAGTATGGGACTAGCGGGAGTAGGGAACAATGAGCAGTTCTTC.

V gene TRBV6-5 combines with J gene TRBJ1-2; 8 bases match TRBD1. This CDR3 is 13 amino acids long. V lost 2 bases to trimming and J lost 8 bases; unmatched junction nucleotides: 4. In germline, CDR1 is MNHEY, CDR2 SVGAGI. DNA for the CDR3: TGTGCCAGCAGTTACCAACAGGGGGAAGGCTACACCTTC. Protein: CASSYQQGEGYTF.

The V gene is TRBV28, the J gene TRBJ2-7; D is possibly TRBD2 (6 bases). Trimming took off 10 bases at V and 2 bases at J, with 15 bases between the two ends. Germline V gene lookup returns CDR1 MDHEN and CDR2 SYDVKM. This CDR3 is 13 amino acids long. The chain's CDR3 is CAIKSSGTYEQYF. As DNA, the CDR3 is TGTGCCATCAAAAGTAGCGGCACCTACGAGCAGTACTTC.

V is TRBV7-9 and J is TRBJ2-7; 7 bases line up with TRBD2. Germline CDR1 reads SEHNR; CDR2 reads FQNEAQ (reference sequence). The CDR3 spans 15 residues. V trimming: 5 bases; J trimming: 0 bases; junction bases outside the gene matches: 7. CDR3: CASSRPPSGSYEQYF. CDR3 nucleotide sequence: TGTGCCAGCAGCCGCCCACCTAGCGGCTCCTACGAGCAGTACTTC.

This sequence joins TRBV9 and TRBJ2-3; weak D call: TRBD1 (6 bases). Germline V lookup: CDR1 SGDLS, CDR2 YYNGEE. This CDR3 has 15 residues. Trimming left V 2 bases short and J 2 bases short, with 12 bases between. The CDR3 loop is CASSVSRGYTDTQYF. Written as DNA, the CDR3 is TGTGCCAGCAGCGTGTCCAGGGGATACACAGATACGCAGTATTTT.

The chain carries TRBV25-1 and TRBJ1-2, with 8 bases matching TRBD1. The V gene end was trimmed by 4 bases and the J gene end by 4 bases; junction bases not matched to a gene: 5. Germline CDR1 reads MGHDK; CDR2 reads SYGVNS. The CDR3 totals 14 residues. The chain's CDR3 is CASSVSGGLYGYTF. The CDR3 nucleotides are TGTGCCAGCAGTGTATCAGGGGGCCTCTATGGCTACACCTTC.

DNA for the CDR3: TGCAGCGTTGGGGCTCCTGGGAACACTGAAGCTTTCTTT. It encodes CSVGAPGNTEAFF. This chain joins TRBV29-1 and TRBJ1-1; D is undetermined. This CDR3 is 13 amino acids long. Per germline, CDR1 SQVTM and CDR2 ANQGSEA. V was clipped by 4 bases and J by 1 base, with 10 bases between them.

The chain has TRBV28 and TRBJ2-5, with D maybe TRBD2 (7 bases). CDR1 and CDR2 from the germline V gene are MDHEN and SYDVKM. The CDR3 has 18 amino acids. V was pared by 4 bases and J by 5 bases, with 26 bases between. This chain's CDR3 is CASSSGIGGGASYETQYF. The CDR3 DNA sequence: TGTGCCAGCAGTTCCGGAATTGGGGGGGGCGCAAGTTATGAGACCCAGTACTTC.

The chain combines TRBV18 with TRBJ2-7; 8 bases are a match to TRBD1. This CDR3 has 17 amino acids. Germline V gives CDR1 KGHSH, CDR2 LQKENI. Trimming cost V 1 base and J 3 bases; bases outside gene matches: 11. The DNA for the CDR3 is TGTGCCAGCTCACCACTTTTACCGGGACAGGCGGGCTACGAGCAGTACTTC. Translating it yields CASSPLLPGQAGYEQYF.

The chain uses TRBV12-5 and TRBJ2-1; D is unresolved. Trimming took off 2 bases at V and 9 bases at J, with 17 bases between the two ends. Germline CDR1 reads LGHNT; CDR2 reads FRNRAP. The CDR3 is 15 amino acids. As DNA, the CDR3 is TGTGCTAGTGGTTTGCCGTCGGGTTTCCCTCGTGAGCAGTTCTTC. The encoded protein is CASGLPSGFPREQFF.

Here the CDR3 DNA reads TGTGCCAGCAGCTTGGAGCCGCGGGTAGCGGGAGGCTACAATGAGCAGTTCTTC. It encodes CASSLEPRVAGGYNEQFF. The chain has TRBV7-2 and TRBJ2-1; 10 nucleotides align to TRBD2. V trimming: 3 bases; J trimming: 3 bases; junction bases outside the gene matches: 11. CDR3 size: 18 residues. CDR1 is SGHTA and CDR2 is FQGNSA in the germline V gene.

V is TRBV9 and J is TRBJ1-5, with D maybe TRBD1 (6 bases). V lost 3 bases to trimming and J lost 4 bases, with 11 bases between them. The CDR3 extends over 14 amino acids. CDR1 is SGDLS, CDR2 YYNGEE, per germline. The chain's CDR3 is CASSEGGGNQPQHF. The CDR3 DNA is TGTGCCAGCAGCGAGGGGGGGGGAAATCAGCCCCAGCATTTT.

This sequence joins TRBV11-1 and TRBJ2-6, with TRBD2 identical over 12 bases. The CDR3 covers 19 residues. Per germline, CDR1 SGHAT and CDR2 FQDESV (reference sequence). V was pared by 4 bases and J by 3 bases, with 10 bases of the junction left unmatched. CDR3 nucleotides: TGTGCCAGCAGCTACCGCAGACTAGCGGGGGACCATGGGGCCAACGTCCTGACTTTC. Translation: CASSYRRLAGDHGANVLTF.

CDR3 sequence (DNA): TGTGCCAGCAGCTTAGGGGGAGTCGGGAGCACAGATACGCAGTATTTT. This gives the protein CASSLGGVGSTDTQYF. The chain has TRBV11-2 and TRBJ2-3; D might be TRBD2 (5 bases). V was cut by 1 base and J by 0 bases, with 11 bases left in between. Per germline, CDR1 SGHAT and CDR2 FQNNGV. This CDR3 has 16 amino acids.

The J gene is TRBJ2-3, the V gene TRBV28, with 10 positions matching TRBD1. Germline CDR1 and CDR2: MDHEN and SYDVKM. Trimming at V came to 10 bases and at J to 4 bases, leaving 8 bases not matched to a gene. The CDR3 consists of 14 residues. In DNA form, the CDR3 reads TGTGCCACCGGGGGGACAGGGGACCCAGATACGCAGTATTTT. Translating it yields CATGGTGDPDTQYF.

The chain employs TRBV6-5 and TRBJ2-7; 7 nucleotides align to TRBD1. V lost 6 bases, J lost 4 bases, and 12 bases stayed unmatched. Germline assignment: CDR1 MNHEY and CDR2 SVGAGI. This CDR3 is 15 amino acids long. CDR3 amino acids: CASSRSGTAVYEQYF. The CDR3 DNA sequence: TGTGCCAGCAGCCGATCCGGGACAGCGGTTTACGAGCAGTACTTC.

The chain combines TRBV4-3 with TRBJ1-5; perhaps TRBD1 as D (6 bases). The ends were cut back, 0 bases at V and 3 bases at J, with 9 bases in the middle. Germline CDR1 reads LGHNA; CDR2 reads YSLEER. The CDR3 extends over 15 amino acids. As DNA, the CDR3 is TGCGCCAGCAGCCAAGAACAGGGCCCCAATCAGCCCCAGCATTTT. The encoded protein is CASSQEQGPNQPQHF.

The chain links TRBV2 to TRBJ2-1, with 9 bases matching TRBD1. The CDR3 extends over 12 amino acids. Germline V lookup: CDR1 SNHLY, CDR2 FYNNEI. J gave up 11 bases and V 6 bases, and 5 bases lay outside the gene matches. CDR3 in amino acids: CASRFTGGKQFF. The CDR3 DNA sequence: TGTGCCAGCAGATTTACAGGGGGCAAGCAGTTCTTC.

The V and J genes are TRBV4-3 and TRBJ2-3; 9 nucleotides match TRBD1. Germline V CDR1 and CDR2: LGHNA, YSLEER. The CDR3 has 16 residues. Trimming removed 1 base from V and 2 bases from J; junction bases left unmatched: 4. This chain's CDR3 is CASSQVYRGLTDTQYF. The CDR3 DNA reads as TGCGCCAGCAGCCAAGTATACAGGGGGCTCACAGATACGCAGTATTTT.